A single sample is the source of the 31 T cell receptor beta chains below, sequenced in a study of human T cells and chemical hapten exposure. Documented time point: patch test 1, 2 weeks after DPC sensitization. The treatment here: therapeutic diphenylcyclopropenone sensitization with weekly scalp DPC. TCRdb re-analysed the RACE reads in MiXCR, keeping a single row per CDR3 protein. The sample contains around 160,000 distinct CDR3 sequences, roughly 15% of which appear only once. The sample was whole blood, taken in connection with sensitization to the hapten diphenylcyclopropenone (DPC). These receptors were taken from a woman aged 25 to 39 with alopecia areata. Some clones in this sample may be carry-over from other donors' samples.

This clonotype occurred a few times. The chain recombines TRBV29-1 with TRBJ1-3; D might be TRBD1 (5 bases). Germline V gene lookup returns CDR1 SQVTM and CDR2 ANQGSEA. The CDR3 is 13 amino acids. This chain's CDR3 is CSYAGSSGNTIYF. CDR3 coding DNA: TGCAGTTATGCAGGGAGCTCTGGAAACACCATATATTTT.

A few counts support this clonotype. The chain links TRBV20-1 to TRBJ1-1; 10 bases map to TRBD1. CDR3 length: 15 amino acids. Trimming removed 0 bases from V and 5 bases from J; junction bases left unmatched: 6. In germline, CDR1 is DFQATT, CDR2 SNEGSKA (reference sequence). CDR3 DNA sequence: TGCAGTGCTAGAGATTGGGGGACAGGGGTAACTGAAGCTTTCTTT. This codes for CSARDWGTGVTEAFF.

The sample holds a few counts of this clonotype. The rearrangement links TRBV6-6 to TRBJ1-5, with D maybe TRBD1 (5 bases). CDR3 length equals 17 residues. Looked up from germline, CDR1 is MNHNY and CDR2 is SVGAGI (reference sequence). V lost 6 bases to trimming and J lost 2 bases, with 20 bases between them. DNA of the CDR3: TGTGCCAGCAGAGTCGAACACGGGGGAGTGGGCAATCAGCCCCAGCATTTT. Its translation is CASRVEHGGVGNQPQHF.

The J gene is TRBJ1-6, the V gene TRBV20-1; TRBD1 matches at 9 bases. The CDR3 sequence is 14 residues long. Trimming removed 6 bases from V and 6 bases from J; junction bases left unmatched: 6. In germline, CDR1 is DFQATT, CDR2 SNEGSKA (reference sequence). For the CDR3, the DNA is TGCAGTGCCCCCGGGACAGGGCTTAATTCACCCCTCCACTTT. Protein sequence: CSAPGTGLNSPLHF.

V usage is TRBV5-6 and J usage is TRBJ2-7; 7 nucleotides align to TRBD2. The ends lost 4 bases at V and 2 bases at J; junction bases unmatched: 9. The CDR3 totals 15 residues. CDR1 is SGHDT and CDR2 is YYEEEE in the germline V gene. The CDR3 coding sequence is TGTGCCAGCAGCAGCCCGGCGGGGAGGGCCTACGAGCAGTACTTC. This codes for CASSSPAGRAYEQYF. Drawing the rest from reference TRBV5-6 and TRBJ2-7, the complete variable domain is DAGVTQSPTHLIKTRGQQVTLRCSPKSGHDTVSWYQQALGQGPQFIFQYYEEEERQRGNFPDRFSGHQFPNYSSELNVNALLLGDSALYLCASSSPAGRAYEQYFGPGTRLTVT.

The chain recombines TRBV28 with TRBJ2-1; 9 bases are a match to TRBD2. The V gene end was trimmed by 6 bases and the J gene end by 5 bases; junction bases not matched to a gene: 14. The CDR3 length is 17 residues. Germline assignment: CDR1 MDHEN and CDR2 SYDVKM. The CDR3 DNA sequence: TGTGCCAGCAGCCCGCGGAGGAAAGCGGGAGGCCACAATGAGCAGTTCTTC. This sequence encodes CASSPRRKAGGHNEQFF. The variable domain in full, with the rest retrieved from reference TRBV28 and TRBJ2-1, is DVKVTQSSRYLVKRTGEKVFLECVQDMDHENMFWYRQDPGLGLRLIYFSYDVKMKEKGDIPEGYSVSREKKERFSLILESASTNQTSMYLCASSPRRKAGGHNEQFFGPGTRLTVL.

The rearrangement uses TRBV29-1 and TRBJ1-1, with D possibly TRBD1 on 5 matching bases. Germline V CDR1 and CDR2: SQVTM, ANQGSEA. The CDR3 sequence is 13 residues long. V lost 5 bases, J lost 5 bases, and 15 bases lay in between. The CDR3 DNA follows: TGCAGCGTTCTAGCCCAGGGACGGACTGAAGCTTTCTTT. Amino acid sequence: CSVLAQGRTEAFF.

This clonotype was seen a few times. The J gene is TRBJ2-5, the V gene TRBV7-2; D uncertain. Germline V gene sequence: CDR1 SGHTA, CDR2 FQGNSA. The CDR3 is 13 amino acids. V shed 5 bases and J shed 5 bases, with 12 bases lying between them. The CDR3 is CASSRKGGETQYF. DNA of the CDR3: TGTGCCAGCAGCCGAAAGGGCGGTGAGACCCAGTACTTC.

This clonotype was picked up a small number of times. The rearrangement uses TRBV7-9 and TRBJ1-2; perhaps TRBD1 as D (5 bases). Germline V gives CDR1 SEHNR, CDR2 FQNEAQ (reference sequence). This CDR3 is 15 amino acids long. The V end lost 3 bases, the J end lost 2 bases, and 13 bases lay between the germline ends. The DNA for the CDR3 is TGTGCCAGCAGCTTGGGGCTAGGGGAGAACTATGGCTACACCTTC. This translates into CASSLGLGENYGYTF.

This clonotype has only a few counts. The chain recombines TRBV6-6 with TRBJ1-3, with D possibly TRBD1 on 5 matching bases. Germline V lookup: CDR1 MNHNY, CDR2 SVGAGI (reference sequence). V was clipped by 2 bases and J by 5 bases, with 19 bases between them. The CDR3 has 17 amino acids. The CDR3 loop is CASSYGVQGMIRNTIYF. For the CDR3, the DNA is TGTGCCAGCAGTTACGGGGTTCAGGGAATGATTCGAAACACCATATATTTT.

V gene TRBV5-1 combines with J gene TRBJ1-2, with D perhaps matching TRBD1 (5 bases). The germline gives CDR1 SGHRS, CDR2 YFSETQ. V was shortened by 5 bases and J by 8 bases, with 19 bases between the two germline ends. CDR3 length equals 14 residues. CDR3 residues: CASRRGELRDGYTF. The CDR3 DNA is TGCGCCAGCAGGCGGGGAGAACTCCGGGACGGCTACACCTTC.

The rearrangement joins TRBV20-1 to TRBJ1-1; 8 nucleotides agree with TRBD1. CDR1 and CDR2 from the germline V gene are DFQATT and SNEGSKA (reference sequence). After removal of 0 bases from V and 4 bases from J, the junction contained 7 bases not matched to a gene. The CDR3 is made up of 15 amino acids. This chain's CDR3 is CSAREMTGAGTEAFF. The DNA for the CDR3 is TGCAGTGCTAGAGAAATGACAGGGGCGGGCACTGAAGCTTTCTTT.

This clonotype was counted a few times. This chain joins TRBV27 and TRBJ2-3, with a tentative D call TRBD2 (7 bases). V lost 7 bases and J 6 bases, leaving 14 bases between the germline ends. Germline loops: CDR1 MNHEY, CDR2 SMNVEV (reference sequence). CDR3 length: 13 amino acids. The CDR3 nucleotides are TGTGCCAGCACCCACGGGGGGCTGGATACGCAGTATTTT. Its protein is CASTHGGLDTQYF.

The rearrangement links TRBV6-6 to TRBJ2-1; 12 positions match TRBD2. V shed 6 bases, J shed 4 bases, and the junction held 16 bases outside the gene matches. CDR1 and CDR2 from the germline V gene are MNHNY and SVGAGI (reference sequence). CDR3 length equals 19 residues. CDR3 bases: TGTGCCAGCAGCCCAGGGGCCCCTAGGACTAGCGGGATATACAATGAGCAGTTCTTC. Amino acid sequence: CASSPGAPRTSGIYNEQFF.

The J gene is TRBJ1-4, the V gene TRBV20-1, with D tentatively TRBD1 (5 bases). Germline V gene lookup returns CDR1 DFQATT and CDR2 SNEGSKA (reference sequence). V was trimmed by 3 bases and J by 0 bases, leaving 11 bases between them. CDR3 length: 15 residues. CDR3 sequence (DNA): TGCAGTGCTAGTTGGGGGACTTCAACTAATGAAAAACTGTTTTTT. This gives the protein CSASWGTSTNEKLFF.

The V and J genes are TRBV20-1 and TRBJ1-2; tentative D call: TRBD1 (5 bases). Looked up from germline, CDR1 is DFQATT and CDR2 is SNEGSKA (reference sequence). V lost 5 bases to trimming and J lost 2 bases, with 12 bases between them. The length of the CDR3 is 13 residues. CDR3 loop: CSAPGLQNYGYTF. The CDR3 DNA follows: TGCAGTGCTCCGGGACTCCAGAACTATGGCTACACCTTC.

This chain joins TRBV6-5 and TRBJ1-2; the D is unclear. Deletions cut 2 bases from V and 2 bases from J, with 12 bases between. Germline values: CDR1 MNHEY, CDR2 SVGAGI. This CDR3 is built from 15 residues. The CDR3 DNA reads TGTGCCAGCAGTTACGGGAGTGGAGGGAACTATGGCTACACCTTC. Protein: CASSYGSGGNYGYTF.

This clonotype occurred a few times. This sequence joins TRBV6-9 and TRBJ2-3, with a weak D call TRBD2 (7 bases). V lost 6 bases to trimming and J lost 2 bases, with 15 bases between them. The CDR3 loop spans 15 amino acids. Per germline, CDR1 MNHGY and CDR2 SVAAGI. The CDR3 DNA is TGTGCCAGCAGCCCGGGGGAGGGGGACACAGATACGCAGTATTTT. Translating gives CASSPGEGDTDTQYF.

The CDR3 here is CAWSLDRVYEKLFF. CDR3 DNA: TGTGCCTGGAGTTTGGACAGGGTCTACGAAAAACTGTTTTTT. V is TRBV30 and J is TRBJ1-4; 8 bases fit TRBD1. CDR1 and CDR2 from the germline V gene are GTSNPN and SVGIG (reference sequence). Trimming cost V 2 bases and J 8 bases; bases outside gene matches: 7. This CDR3 has 14 amino acids.

This clonotype turned up a few times. The chain uses TRBV7-9 and TRBJ2-7; 11 nucleotides match TRBD1. This CDR3 is 17 amino acids long. V lost 5 bases and J lost 1; bases outside the gene matches: 10. Looked up from germline, CDR1 is SEHNR and CDR2 is FQNEAQ (reference sequence). The CDR3 here is CASSPVAGTGGSYEQYF. The CDR3 DNA follows: TGTGCCAGCAGCCCTGTCGCGGGGACAGGGGGATCCTACGAGCAGTACTTC.

The J gene is TRBJ1-2, the V gene TRBV18, with D maybe TRBD1 (5 bases). Trimming cost V 2 bases and J 2 bases, with 15 bases left between them. There are 16 residues in the CDR3. From germline, CDR1 is KGHSH and CDR2 LQKENI. This CDR3 is CASSPDPGRQNYGYTF. The CDR3 bases are TGTGCCAGCTCACCAGACCCGGGACGGCAAAACTATGGCTACACCTTC.

This clonotype was detected a few times. The chain employs TRBV6-1 and TRBJ2-5; maybe TRBD1 (5 bases). The CDR3 has 18 residues. Germline lookup yields CDR1 MNHNS and CDR2 SASEGT. Trimming removed 2 bases at V and 1 base at J, with 20 bases between. The CDR3 region is CASSEYGTTGSFQETQYF. CDR3 DNA: TGTGCCAGCAGTGAATACGGTACCACAGGCTCATTCCAAGAGACCCAGTACTTC.

The chain is built from TRBV12-3 or TRBV12-4 and TRBJ2-3; D is unclear. Trimming shortened V by 7 bases and J by 3 bases, and 14 bases separated the two germline ends. This CDR3 region has 14 residues. The DNA of the CDR3 is TGTGCCAGCACAGAGGCGATGGTGACAGATACGCAGTATTTT. Translation gives CASTEAMVTDTQYF.

This clonotype was counted a few times. The V and J genes are TRBV12-5 and TRBJ2-6, with D uncertain. V shed 7 bases and J shed 1 base, with 5 bases lying between them. The CDR3 runs to 13 residues. Germline assignment: CDR1 LGHNT and CDR2 FRNRAP. CDR3 in DNA: TGTGCTAGTGCTCTATCTGGGGCCAACGTCCTGACTTTC. Translating gives CASALSGANVLTF.

This chain uses TRBV12-3 or TRBV12-4 with TRBJ1-5, with D perhaps matching TRBD1 (5 bases). This CDR3 contains 13 residues. Trimming removed 4 bases at V and 5 bases at J, with 9 bases between. DNA of the CDR3: TGTGCCAGCAGTTGGATGGGGGATCAGCCCCAGCATTTT. It encodes CASSWMGDQPQHF.

This clonotype came up a few times. This sequence joins TRBV28 and TRBJ2-7, with a possible D match to TRBD2 (6 bases). CDR1 and CDR2 from the germline V gene are MDHEN and SYDVKM. There are 16 residues in the CDR3. The V and J ends lost 4 bases and 2 bases respectively, with 18 bases between them. The CDR3 bases are TGTGCCAGCAGTTCCACACTCTCGGGGAGGCCCTACGAGCAGTACTTC. Amino acids: CASSSTLSGRPYEQYF. Combining the CDR3 with reference TRBV28 and TRBJ2-7 gives the whole variable domain DVKVTQSSRYLVKRTGEKVFLECVQDMDHENMFWYRQDPGLGLRLIYFSYDVKMKEKGDIPEGYSVSREKKERFSLILESASTNQTSMYLCASSSTLSGRPYEQYFGPGTRLTVT.

The chain is built from TRBV7-9 and TRBJ2-3, with D possibly matching TRBD1 (6 bases). The V end was cut by 4 bases, the J end by 1 base, with 15 bases between. This CDR3 comprises 16 residues. From germline, CDR1 is SEHNR and CDR2 FQNEAQ (reference sequence). DNA for the CDR3: TGTGCCAGCAGCTCGCCAGGGGTCGGCGGCACAGATACGCAGTATTTT. Its translation: CASSSPGVGGTDTQYF.

The V and J genes are TRBV6-5 and TRBJ1-2; the match to TRBD1 covers 10 bases. The junction had 7 bases not matched to a gene; V was cut back by 5 bases and J by 4 bases. The germline V gene has CDR1 MNHEY and CDR2 SVGAGI. The CDR3 runs to 15 residues. The CDR3 spells CASSGGQGFGYGYTF. The CDR3 DNA reads as TGTGCCAGCAGTGGGGGACAGGGGTTTGGCTATGGCTACACCTTC.

This chain joins TRBV3-1 and TRBJ1-5; 7 bases align to TRBD1. This CDR3 spans 14 amino acids. Germline CDR1 reads LGHDT; CDR2 reads YNNKEL (reference sequence). V shed 3 bases, J shed 2 bases, and the junction held 1 base outside the gene matches. CDR3 in DNA: TGTGCCAGCAGCCATGGGACAGGCAATCAGCCCCAGCATTTT. Protein: CASSHGTGNQPQHF.

This clonotype occurred a few times. This chain connects TRBV7-6 to TRBJ2-5; D might be TRBD1 or TRBD2, each matching 5 bases. CDR1 is SGHVS, CDR2 FNYEAQ, per germline. This CDR3 comprises 15 residues. V lost 1 base and J lost 5, with 14 bases in between. The CDR3 bases are TGTGCCAGCAGCTTAGGGGGGTCCAGTCTGGAGACCCAGTACTTC. As protein: CASSLGGSSLETQYF.

This clonotype was picked up a small number of times. This chain links TRBV29-1 with TRBJ2-7; D gene unclear. Germline loops: CDR1 SQVTM, CDR2 ANQGSEA. The CDR3 runs 13 residues. Trimming left V 3 bases short and J 1 base short, with 10 bases between. The CDR3 region is CSVDDPSSYEQYF. The CDR3 DNA reads TGCAGCGTTGACGACCCTTCATCCTACGAGCAGTACTTC.